The 23 T cell receptor beta chains below all came from one sample that was sequenced in a study of OX40 agonist ivuxolimab in advanced cancers. The library relied on the immunoSEQ multiplex PCR assay. Held by TCRdb, this immuneACCESS table contains in-frame sequences only and omits some clones. Under half of the omission traces to an unresolved V gene where checked; the cause of the rest is unknown. The sample profile shows about 69,000 clones; about nine tenths of them were found once. In total, the top ten clones hold roughly 0.27% of the sample. The sequenced sample was CD4+ or CD8+ T cells sorted from blood, obtained in a trial of the OX40 agonist ivuxolimab. The source of these receptors is an adult with an advanced solid tumor such as melanoma, head and neck, liver or kidney cancer.

The rearrangement uses TRBV6-5 and TRBJ2-1; no reliable D call. Trimming removed 2 bases at V and 0 bases at J, with 11 bases between. There are 16 residues in the CDR3. Per the germline V gene, CDR1 is MNHEY and CDR2 is SVGAGI. In DNA, the CDR3 is TGTGCCAGCAGTTACGTTGGCATCGGCTCCTACAATGAGCAGTTCTTC. As protein: CASSYVGIGSYNEQFF.

The V and J genes are TRBV27 and TRBJ2-1; 9 bases align to TRBD2. The junction had 13 bases not matched to a gene; V was cut back by 3 bases and J by 1 base. The CDR3 consists of 19 residues. The V gene's germline CDR1 is MNHEY and CDR2 SMNVEV (reference sequence). As DNA, the CDR3 is TGTGCCAGCAGTTTCCTTACTCCGGGACTAGCTTGGTCCTACAATGAGCAGTTCTTC. Translated: CASSFLTPGLAWSYNEQFF.

The chain combines TRBV5-6 with TRBJ1-6, with D possibly TRBD1 on 5 matching bases. The CDR3 spans 15 residues. CDR1 and CDR2 (germline): SGHDT, YYEEEE. V lost 4 bases, J lost 9 bases, and 17 bases lay in between. CDR3 bases: TGTGCCAGCAGCCCGGCAGGGAGTGGGATTTCACCCCTCCACTTT. This codes for CASSPAGSGISPLHF.

This clone appeared once. This sequence joins TRBV5-4 and TRBJ2-7; D is possibly TRBD1 (5 bases). Trimming cost V 0 bases and J 6 bases, with 13 bases left between them. The germline V gene encodes CDR1 SGHNT and CDR2 YYREEE (reference sequence). The CDR3 loop spans 14 amino acids. The CDR3: CASSLEVGVIEQYF. The CDR3 DNA reads TGTGCCAGCAGCTTGGAAGTAGGGGTGATCGAGCAGTACTTC. Using reference TRBV5-4 and TRBJ2-7 for the parts outside the CDR3, the full variable domain is ETGVTQSPTHLIKTRGQQVTLRCSSQSGHNTVSWYQQALGQGPQFIFQYYREEENGRGNFPPRFSGLQFPNYSSELNVNALELDDSALYLCASSLEVGVIEQYFGPGTRLTVT.

The V gene is TRBV2, the J gene TRBJ1-2, with a tentative D call TRBD1 (5 bases). V lost 10 bases and J 8 bases, leaving 17 bases between the germline ends. This CDR3 spans 12 amino acids. Germline CDR1 and CDR2: SNHLY and FYNNEI. The CDR3 bases are TGTGCCACCACTGGGACCCGGGTGGGCTACACCTTC. Translation gives CATTGTRVGYTF.

The chain joins TRBV5-4 to TRBJ2-7, with 13 nucleotides matching TRBD2. The CDR3 length is 17 residues. Looked up from germline, CDR1 is SGHNT and CDR2 is YYREEE (reference sequence). The trim removed 0 bases at V and 6 bases at J, leaving 9 bases unmatched. The CDR3 is CASSLGGRTSGSSEQYF. CDR3 bases: TGTGCCAGCAGCTTGGGGGGTCGGACTAGCGGGAGTAGCGAGCAGTACTTC.

This chain connects TRBV4-2 to TRBJ2-3, with unresolved D. Trimming removed 0 bases at V and 8 bases at J, with 15 bases between. Germline values: CDR1 LGHNA, CDR2 YNFKEQ. The length of the CDR3 is 15 residues. Here the CDR3 DNA reads TGTGCCAGCAGCCAAGATAGTAGAATTTCTGGTACGCAGTATTTT. It specifies CASSQDSRISGTQYF.

This chain connects TRBV27 to TRBJ1-1; D is perhaps TRBD1 (6 bases). V lost 3 bases to trimming and J lost 8 bases, with 10 bases between them. This CDR3 contains 12 residues. Germline V lookup: CDR1 MNHEY, CDR2 SMNVEV (reference sequence). The CDR3 is CASSFDRREAFF. As DNA, the CDR3 is TGTGCCAGCAGTTTTGACAGGCGAGAAGCTTTCTTT.

This clone was detected once. The chain has TRBV28 and TRBJ2-7, with D possibly matching TRBD2 (6 bases). V lost 6 bases and J lost 3, with 18 bases in between. Germline V lookup: CDR1 MDHEN, CDR2 SYDVKM. The CDR3 runs to 15 residues. CDR3 sequence (DNA): TGTGCCAGCAGCCTCACCGGGACTCGTGGCTACGAGCAGTACTTC. It is translated as CASSLTGTRGYEQYF.

The CDR3 here is CASRTGAGPDTQYF. As DNA, the CDR3 is TGTGCCAGTAGAACGGGAGCAGGCCCAGATACGCAGTATTTT. The chain recombines TRBV19 with TRBJ2-3; a possible D gene is TRBD2 (6 bases). Between the trimmed V and J ends, which lost 6 bases and 4 bases, there was a span of 14 bases. Germline CDR1 reads LNHDA; CDR2 reads SQIVND (reference sequence). The CDR3 totals 14 residues.

V and J are TRBV19 and TRBJ2-7; D not resolved. The CDR3 loop spans 14 amino acids. Trimming left V 1 base short and J 1 base short, with 8 bases between. The germline CDR1 and CDR2 sequences are LNHDA and SQIVND (reference sequence). CDR3 in DNA: TGTGCCAGTAGTATAGTTTCCGGGTCCTACGAGCAGTACTTC. Its protein product is CASSIVSGSYEQYF.

This chain connects TRBV19 to TRBJ2-7; 15 bases map to TRBD2. V trimming: 1 base; J trimming: 7 bases; junction bases outside the gene matches: 5. The CDR3 is 16 amino acids. Per the germline V gene, CDR1 is LNHDA and CDR2 is SQIVND (reference sequence). The CDR3 loop reads CASSIAGLAGGQEQYF. CDR3 coding DNA: TGTGCCAGTAGTATAGCCGGACTAGCGGGAGGGCAGGAGCAGTACTTC.

In this sample, this clone turned up a few times. The CDR3 region is CASTFTLDRGQGNGNTIYF. CDR3 nucleotides: TGTGCCAGCACCTTCACCTTGGACAGGGGGCAAGGAAATGGAAACACCATATATTTT. The chain recombines TRBV2 with TRBJ1-3; 11 nucleotides line up with TRBD1. In germline, CDR1 is SNHLY, CDR2 FYNNEI. The CDR3 sequence is 19 residues long. The V and J ends lost 7 bases and 3 bases, in that order; junction bases with no gene match: 17.

This chain links TRBV23-1 with TRBJ1-2, with D uncertain. TRBV23-1 is an ORF, and what it does is uncertain. V gave up 3 bases and J gave up 9 bases, with 8 bases separating them. The CDR3 covers 11 residues. CDR3 protein: CASSHHRSYTF. The CDR3 coding sequence is TGCGCCAGCAGTCATCACCGAAGCTACACCTTC.

J is TRBJ2-1 and V is TRBV6-1; a possible D gene is TRBD2 (6 bases). The CDR3 is 13 residues long. The V and J ends lost 5 bases and 12 bases respectively, with 17 bases between them. Germline V gene sequence: CDR1 MNHNS, CDR2 SASEGT. The CDR3 reads CASSFDRLDGQFF. The CDR3 nucleotides are TGTGCCAGCAGTTTTGACAGACTAGACGGGCAGTTCTTC.

This clone was seen once. The chain combines TRBV10-1 with TRBJ1-6; D unresolved. Germline CDR1 and CDR2: WNHNN and SYGVQD (reference sequence). V was cut by 3 bases and J by 10 bases, with 13 bases left in between. CDR3 size: 14 residues. The CDR3 region has the DNA TGCGCCAGCAGTGACCAGCCGAGCAACTCACCCCTCCACTTT. Protein: CASSDQPSNSPLHF.

The chain employs TRBV11-1 and TRBJ2-5, with D perhaps matching TRBD2 (6 bases). The germline gives CDR1 SGHAT, CDR2 FQDESV (reference sequence). CDR3 length: 17 residues. Trimming stripped 5 bases from V and 5 bases from J, with 24 bases between. The CDR3 nucleotides are TGTGCCAGCAGCAACGGGGTCGGGAGAGAATCTAGGGAGACCCAGTACTTC. Residues: CASSNGVGRESRETQYF.

This clone appeared once. This sequence joins TRBV2 and TRBJ1-1, with D uncertain. The germline V gene has CDR1 SNHLY and CDR2 FYNNEI. The ends were cut back, 4 bases at V and 5 bases at J, with 8 bases in the middle. The CDR3 is 12 amino acids. The CDR3 here is CASSVSETEAFF. For the CDR3, the DNA is TGTGCCAGCAGTGTCTCAGAGACTGAAGCTTTCTTT.

The chain uses TRBV4-2 and TRBJ2-5; 9 bases fit TRBD2. The CDR3 sequence is 15 residues long. With V trimmed by 1 base and J by 5 bases, 5 bases remained unmatched. From germline, CDR1 is LGHNA and CDR2 YNFKEQ. DNA of the CDR3: TGTGCCAGCAGCCAAGGGTGGCGGGAGGGGGAGACCCAGTACTTC. It is translated as CASSQGWREGETQYF.

The rearrangement uses TRBV5-5 and TRBJ1-2, with 10 nucleotides matching TRBD1. The ends lost 0 bases at V and 4 bases at J; junction bases unmatched: 3. Germline V gives CDR1 SGHKS, CDR2 YYEKEE (reference sequence). The CDR3 runs to 15 residues. The CDR3 sequence is CASSLGGQGTYGYTF. In DNA form, the CDR3 reads TGTGCCAGCAGCTTGGGGGGACAGGGGACCTATGGCTACACCTTC.

The CDR3 here is CASSQGAYEQYF. The CDR3 nucleotides are TGTGCCAGCAGCCAAGGTGCTTACGAGCAGTACTTC. J is TRBJ2-7 and V is TRBV14; D ambiguous. Germline V gives CDR1 SGHDN, CDR2 FVKESK. This CDR3 spans 12 amino acids. Trimming shortened V by 1 base and J by 4 bases, and 5 bases separated the two germline ends.

The V call is TRBV20-1, the J call TRBJ2-2, with no clear D. The length of the CDR3 is 11 residues. Trimming left V 3 bases short and J 7 bases short, with 6 bases between. Germline V gene lookup returns CDR1 DFQATT and CDR2 SNEGSKA (reference sequence). As DNA, the CDR3 is TGCAGTGCTAGGATGGACGGGGAGCTGTTTTTT. Amino acid sequence: CSARMDGELFF.

The chain combines TRBV30 with TRBJ1-6; 7 bases agree with TRBD1. The germline V gene has CDR1 GTSNPN and CDR2 SVGIG (reference sequence). The length of the CDR3 is 14 residues. V was clipped by 0 bases and J by 7 bases; unmatched bases: 3. CDR3 amino acids: CAWSVRGGNSPLHF. As DNA, the CDR3 is TGTGCCTGGAGTGTACGAGGGGGCAATTCACCCCTCCACTTT. Together with reference TRBV30 and TRBJ1-6, the CDR3 gives the full variable domain: SQTIHQWPATLVQPVGSPLSLECTVEGTSNPNLYWYRQAAGRGLQLLFYSVGIGQISSEVPQNLSASRPQDRQFILSSKKLLLSDSGFYLCAWSVRGGNSPLHFGNGTRLTVT.